Listed below are T cell receptor beta chains from one sample, sequenced in a study of blood T cell repertoires in COVID-19. TCRdb keeps only in-frame clones here, not all; method: immunoSEQ multiplex PCR. Of 200,000 to 300,000 clones listed, around 82% are singletons. The material sequenced was PBMCs or T cells enriched from blood (not recorded which). These receptor sequences come from a woman aged 40 to 49 who had been exposed to COVID-19. Each CDR3 is given without its conserved first and last residue.

CDR3,J,V
ASSSTGPGEKLF,TRBJ1-4,TRBV7-9
ASSATGVRELF,TRBJ2-2,TRBV7-7
ASSLAQPGVYEQY,TRBJ2-7,TRBV5-1
ASSLEQGPTDTQY,TRBJ2-3,TRBV7-6
ASSLRGTEQF,TRBJ2-1,TRBV7-9
SIFYGTGYNEQF,TRBJ2-1,TRBV29-1
ASSPRGYEQF,TRBJ2-1,TRBV9
ASGSSLKGGYT,TRBJ1-2,TRBV12-5
ASNIGQGPGYT,TRBJ1-2,TRBV2
ASSSQAGGGTEAF,TRBJ1-1,TRBV9
ASSQDLRAGPSTDTQY,TRBJ2-3,TRBV3-1/TRBV3-2
ASSYQGNSYEQY,TRBJ2-7,TRBV6-5
ASNRGGYTGELF,TRBJ2-2,TRBV19
ASSQGTVREQGPNEKLF,TRBJ1-4,TRBV3-1/TRBV3-2
ASSQVSGLAGSSYNEQF,TRBJ2-1,TRBV3-1/TRBV3-2
ASSPLGANEAF,TRBJ1-1,TRBV12-3/TRBV12-4
ASSYPSLQGFLRASTDTQY,TRBJ2-3,TRBV6-2/TRBV6-3
ASSQDGGLRSPLH,TRBJ1-6,TRBV3-1/TRBV3-2
SASPRLTLEQF,TRBJ2-1,TRBV20-1
ASSFSSEETQY,TRBJ2-5,TRBV19
ASSLGQGGPY,TRBJ2-7,TRBV7-6
ASSYIGTGSEKLF,TRBJ1-4,TRBV6-5
ASSQVSQGDTEAF,TRBJ1-1,TRBV4-1
ASRRLTGLPEAF,TRBJ1-1,TRBV19
ASTKSGQGKNQPQH,TRBJ1-5,TRBV19
ASSRIPGSTNEKLF,TRBJ1-4,TRBV3-1/TRBV3-2
ASSQDTQDTGELF,TRBJ2-2,TRBV7-6
ASSFGTGDGYT,TRBJ1-2,TRBV28
ASRAGKETQY,TRBJ2-5,TRBV28
ASSTEGTGNQPQH,TRBJ1-5,TRBV18
ASKRGTDYSNQPQH,TRBJ1-5,TRBV2
ASSYTVTGELF,TRBJ2-2,TRBV7-3